Listed below are T cell receptor beta chains from one sample, sequenced in a study of CD4+ T cells in melanoma. Generated by immunoSEQ multiplex PCR, the TCRdb table keeps only in-frame clones and is missing some. The data show tens of thousands of clones, about 72% seen once. The sample consisted of tumor tissue. These receptors were collected from a human donor with melanoma. Both conserved end residues are part of each CDR3. D genes are given only for firm matches. The size entry is marked missing in some rows and otherwise reads once, few, many or a size class.

D gene	V gene	clone size	J gene	CDR3 protein	CDR3 DNA
TRBD1	TRBV7-6	-	TRBJ2-5	CASSTGTGRLVGLAVYQETQYF	TGTGCCAGCAGTACCGGGACAGGGAGATTGGTTGGGCTAGCGGTGTACCAAGAGACCCAGTACTTC
TRBD1	TRBV5-1	once	TRBJ1-1	CASSGRAGGDTEAFF	TGCGCCAGCAGCGGCAGAGCAGGGGGCGACACTGAAGCTTTCTTT
-	TRBV9	few	TRBJ1-3	CASSVGRLSGNTIYF	TGTGCCAGCAGCGTAGGGCGGCTCTCTGGAAACACCATATATTTT
-	TRBV2	-	TRBJ1-6	CASSGEERSYNSPLHF	TGTGCCAGCAGCGGAGAGGAACGGTCCTATAATTCACCCCTCCACTTT
-	TRBV4-3	few	TRBJ1-1	CASSQGGESLNTEAFF	TGCGCCAGCAGCCAAGGAGGAGAGAGTTTGAACACTGAAGCTTTCTTT
-	TRBV4-2	many	TRBJ2-3	CASSHGPGLRDTQYF	TGTGCCAGCAGCCATGGACCGGGCCTGAGGGACACGCAGTATTTT
-	TRBV9	-	TRBJ2-3	CASSVETRTTQYF	TGTGCCAGCAGCGTAGAGACGAGGACGACGCAGTATTTT
-	TRBV5-1	-	TRBJ2-2	CASTLGRTNTGELFF	TGCGCCAGCACCCTGGGACGGACGAACACCGGGGAGCTGTTTTTT
TRBD2	TRBV5-1	-	TRBJ2-1	CASSSRVAGGNEQFF	TGCGCCAGCAGCTCTCGGGTAGCGGGGGGGAATGAGCAGTTCTTC
-	TRBV30	-	TRBJ1-3	CAWSETPGNTIYF	TGTGCCTGGAGTGAGACCCCTGGAAACACCATATATTTT
-	TRBV11-2	-	TRBJ1-1	CASSRGVGTEAFF	TGTGCCAGCAGCCGGGGGGTGGGCACTGAAGCTTTCTTT
-	TRBV4-3	few	TRBJ2-7	CASSDGTHEQYF	TGCGCCAGCAGCGATGGTACGCACGAGCAGTACTTC
TRBD1	TRBV18	-	TRBJ2-7	CASSPPLGQGSYEQYF	TGTGCCAGCTCACCACCGCTGGGACAGGGCTCCTACGAGCAGTACTTC
-	TRBV7-3	-	TRBJ2-2	CASSSYFGELFF	TGTGCCAGCAGCTCTTATTTCGGGGAGCTGTTTTTT
TRBD1	TRBV7-9	-	TRBJ2-3	CASSLTSDRGLTDTQYF	TGTGCCAGCAGCTTAACCTCGGACAGGGGGTTGACAGATACGCAGTATTTT
-	TRBV30	-	TRBJ2-5	CAWSVVGWETQYF	TGTGCCTGGAGTGTAGTTGGTTGGGAGACCCAGTACTTC
TRBD1	TRBV4-2	-	TRBJ1-3	CASSQGQGGNTIYF	TGTGCCAGCAGCCAGGGACAGGGAGGAAACACCATATATTTT
TRBD2	TRBV30	-	TRBJ2-5	CAGKRGGQETQYF	TGTGCCGGAAAGCGGGGGGGACAAGAGACCCAGTACTTC
-	TRBV6-1	-	TRBJ2-5	CASSGAREETQYF	TGTGCCAGCAGTGGGGCCAGAGAAGAGACCCAGTACTTC
TRBD2	TRBV27	-	TRBJ2-1	CASSLIAGGLNEQFF	TGTGCCAGCAGTTTAATAGCGGGGGGGTTAAATGAGCAGTTCTTC
-	TRBV5-1	-	TRBJ2-7	CASSSGTLSYEQYF	TGCGCCAGCAGCTCGGGCACCCTCTCCTACGAGCAGTACTTC
-	TRBV7-9	many	TRBJ1-1	CASIEGVGNTEAFF	TGTGCCAGCATAGAAGGGGTCGGGAACACTGAAGCTTTCTTT
-	TRBV20-1	-	TRBJ1-3	CCCLLGNTIYF	TGCTGCTGTCTCTTGGGAAACACCATATATTTT
-	TRBV5-5	-	TRBJ2-1	CASSSGPETDNEQFF	TGTGCCAGCAGCTCCGGACCCGAGACTGACAATGAGCAGTTCTTC
-	TRBV6-1	-	TRBJ2-1	CARRRGGPNEQFF	TGTGCCAGACGCAGGGGAGGTCCGAATGAGCAGTTCTTC
TRBD1	TRBV6-5	-	TRBJ2-2	CASSTGQGIAGELFF	TGTGCCAGCAGTACCGGACAGGGGATAGCCGGGGAGCTGTTTTTT
-	TRBV15	-	TRBJ2-7	CATSRGRDYEQYF	TGTGCCACCAGCAGGGGCAGGGACTACGAGCAGTACTTC
-	TRBV7-8	-	TRBJ1-1	CASSLVAGMGTEAFF	TGTGCCAGCAGCTTGGTGGCAGGGATGGGGACTGAAGCTTTCTTT
TRBD1	TRBV6-1	-	TRBJ2-7	CASSTGQGPEQYF	TGTGCCAGCAGTACCGGACAGGGCCCTGAGCAGTACTTC
-	TRBV28	-	TRBJ1-2	CASSFLGDNYGYTF	TGTGCCAGCAGTTTTTTAGGGGATAACTATGGCTACACCTTC
-	TRBV7-9	-	TRBJ2-7	CASSSGAYEQYF	TGTGCCAGCAGCTCGGGCGCTTACGAGCAGTACTTC
-	TRBV5-6	once	TRBJ2-7	CASGWSAYEQYF	TGTGCCAGCGGATGGTCGGCCTACGAGCAGTACTTC
TRBD1	TRBV7-9	-	TRBJ2-3	CASSPLDRGGVDTQYF	TGTGCCAGCAGCCCCCTGGACAGGGGCGGGGTAGATACGCAGTATTTT
-	TRBV10-3	-	TRBJ1-2	CAITDTFQDYGYTF	TGTGCCATCACCGACACCTTCCAGGACTATGGCTACACCTTC
TRBD2	TRBV13	-	TRBJ2-3	CASSQRLAGTTDTQYF	TGTGCCAGCAGCCAGAGACTAGCGGGGACCACAGATACGCAGTATTTT
TRBD1	TRBV10-3	-	TRBJ1-2	CAISDSGTGGYGYTF	TGTGCCATCAGTGACTCCGGGACAGGGGGTTATGGCTACACCTTC
TRBD1	TRBV28	once	TRBJ1-1	CASRDRWARETEAFF	TGTGCCAGCAGGGACAGGTGGGCTCGGGAGACTGAAGCTTTCTTT
-	TRBV5-1	-	TRBJ1-2	CASSLGRTDGYTF	TGCGCCAGCAGCTTGGGCCGGACAGATGGCTACACCTTC
-	TRBV5-1	-	TRBJ2-7	CASSLGYGSSYEQYF	TGCGCCAGCAGCTTGGGCTACGGAAGCTCCTACGAGCAGTACTTC
TRBD2	TRBV9	-	TRBJ2-3	CASSVVTSGRTDTQYF	TGTGCCAGCAGCGTAGTCACTAGCGGGCGCACAGATACGCAGTATTTT
-	TRBV7-6	-	TRBJ1-2	CASSPLLRGGYTF	TGTGCCAGCAGCCCCCTTCTTCGAGGTGGCTACACCTTC
-	TRBV5-5	-	TRBJ1-2	CASSAGTVYGYTF	TGTGCCAGCAGCGCCGGGACGGTTTATGGCTACACCTTC
-	TRBV5-1	-	TRBJ2-1	CASSLDVRDNNEQFF	TGCGCCAGCAGCTTGGACGTCAGGGACAACAATGAGCAGTTCTTC
TRBD1	TRBV6-1	-	TRBJ2-7	CASSESWTGAYEQYF	TGTGCCAGCAGTGAATCGTGGACAGGGGCCTACGAGCAGTACTTC
TRBD1	TRBV27	-	TRBJ1-2	CASRNLDRGKYGYTF	TGTGCCAGCCGAAACCTGGACAGGGGAAAGTATGGCTACACCTTC
-	TRBV7-9	once	TRBJ2-7	CASSPLSMYEQYF	TGTGCCAGCAGCCCCCTCAGTATGTACGAGCAGTACTTC
TRBD1	TRBV9	-	TRBJ2-7	CASSVLGQGYEQYF	TGTGCCAGCAGCGTGTTGGGACAGGGCTACGAGCAGTACTTC
TRBD2	TRBV7-6	-	TRBJ2-1	CASSSLAGIDNEQFF	TGTGCCAGCAGCTCACTAGCGGGGATTGACAATGAGCAGTTCTTC
-	TRBV2	-	TRBJ2-5	CASSEETQYF	TGTGCCAGCAGCGAGGAGACCCAGTACTTC
-	TRBV7-8	-	TRBJ1-2	CASSLDRDTLGYTF	TGTGCCAGCAGCTTAGATAGGGACACCCTTGGCTACACCTTC
-	TRBV6-1	many	TRBJ1-2	CASISLYGYTF	TGTGCCAGCATCTCTCTCTATGGCTACACCTTC
-	TRBV10-3	-	TRBJ2-7	CATGQPSYEQYF	TGTGCCACTGGACAGCCTTCCTACGAGCAGTACTTC
TRBD1	TRBV30	-	TRBJ1-1	CAWSVRLGQGNTEAFF	TGTGCCTGGAGTGTTAGGTTGGGACAGGGCAACACTGAAGCTTTCTTT
TRBD2	TRBV5-4	-	TRBJ2-1	CASSFIAGEYNEQFF	TGTGCCAGCTCTTTCATAGCGGGGGAGTACAATGAGCAGTTCTTC
TRBD1	TRBV5-7	-	TRBJ2-7	CASSLEGTALIYEQYF	TGTGCCAGCAGCTTAGAAGGGACAGCCTTGATCTACGAGCAGTACTTC
-	TRBV10-3	-	TRBJ1-6	CAITTSVDSPLHF	TGTGCCATCACTACCTCGGTGGATTCACCCCTCCACTTT
TRBD1	TRBV7-2	-	TRBJ2-2	CASSWPDRVITGELFF	TGTGCCAGCAGCTGGCCCGACAGGGTGATCACCGGGGAGCTGTTTTTT